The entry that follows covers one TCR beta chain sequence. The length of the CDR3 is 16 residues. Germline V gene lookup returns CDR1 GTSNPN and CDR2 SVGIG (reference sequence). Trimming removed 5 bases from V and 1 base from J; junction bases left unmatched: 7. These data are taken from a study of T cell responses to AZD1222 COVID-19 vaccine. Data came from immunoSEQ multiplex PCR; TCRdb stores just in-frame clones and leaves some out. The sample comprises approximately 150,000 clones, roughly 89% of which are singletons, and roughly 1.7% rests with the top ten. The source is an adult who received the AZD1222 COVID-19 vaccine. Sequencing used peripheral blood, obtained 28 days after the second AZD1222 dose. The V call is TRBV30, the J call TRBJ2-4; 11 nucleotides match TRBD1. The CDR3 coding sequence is TGTGCCTGGGGGACAGGGGGAAAAGGTGCCAAAAACATTCAGTACTTC. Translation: CAWGTGGKGAKNIQYF.